This TCR beta chain was captured in a study of identical twins. Study-wide points: The models systematically underestimated how much out-of-frame TCR alpha was shared in monozygotic twins.

This clonotype has at least ten counts. Its target is not known. Per the germline V gene, CDR1 is LNHNV and CDR2 is YYDKDF (reference sequence). Trimming removed 0 bases at V and 5 bases at J, with 4 bases between. This CDR3 has 12 amino acids. Unique molecular identifiers were present on the cDNA, and a universal primer site came from template switching. TCRdb re-derived calls from the 5' RACE reads in MiXCR, one entry per CDR3 protein. The table has some 900,000 distinct CDR3 sequences, 9% to 15% seen once. The donors were all healthy and Caucasian. The sample also formed part of further work on yellow fever vaccine responses in identical twins.

Input material: PBMCs. The chain combines TRBV15 with TRBJ1-2; D remains unclear. The receptor comes from a woman younger than 30 in good health. CDR3 loop: CATSRDSYGYTF. Written as DNA, the CDR3 is TGTGCCACCAGCAGAGACAGTTATGGCTACACCTTC. The full variable domain, with the rest looked up from reference TRBV15 and TRBJ1-2, is DAMVIQNPRYQVTQFGKPVTLSCSQTLNHNVMYWYQQKSSQAPKLLFHYYDKDFNNEADTPDNFQSRRPNTSFCFLDIRSPGLGDTAMYLCATSRDSYGYTFGSGTRLTVV.